This TCR beta chain came from a study of blood T cells in healthy people across ages. The CDR3 has 14 amino acids. The V gene's germline CDR1 is KGHDR and CDR2 SFDVKD. V shed 1 base and J shed 4 bases, with 9 bases lying between them. Together with a sample-barcoded 5' primer, a J-beta primer mix was included in a second PCR lasting about 6 to 11 cycles. In TCRdb, the 5' RACE reads were re-called with MiXCR into one record per CDR3 protein. The data contain over 550,000 distinct CDR3 sequences, roughly 31% of them singletons. This clonotype appeared many times. The material sequenced was blood. This TCR was recovered from an elderly woman in good health. This chain joins TRBV24-1 and TRBJ2-5; D unresolved. The CDR3 loop is CATSDFKDGETQYF. In DNA, the CDR3 is TGTGCCACCAGTGATTTTAAGGATGGAGAGACCCAGTACTTC.